There are many counts of the clone carrying this T cell receptor beta chain. Its specificity is not known. These data belong to a study of CD8+CD57+ T cells in acquired aplastic anemia. Broader study findings: Simpson's diversity of CD8+ cells was not significantly different in patients compared with controls. Overlapping CD8+ CDR3 repertoires of patients and controls contained approximately 28 shared sequences.

CDR3 size: 15 residues. Trimming took off 1 base at V and 1 base at J, with 7 bases between the two ends. Germline V gives CDR1 LGHNA, CDR2 YSLEER. CD8+CD57+ cell expansion had been shown by flow cytometry in patients chosen for sequencing. With no exception, the patients had severe acquired aplastic anemia. Profiling that covered TCR beta VDJ and CDR3 relied on genomic DNA as its template. MiXCR, applied by TCRdb to the reads, yields one record per CDR3 protein. The data show about 250,000 distinct CDR3 sequences, around 45% seen once. The origin of this receptor is a human donor with aplastic anemia. Sequencing was carried out using sorted CD4+, CD8+, or CD8+CD57+ T cells (not recorded which) from PBMCs. The rearrangement joins TRBV4-3 to TRBJ1-4; D unresolved. The CDR3 DNA reads TGCGCCAGCAGCCAAGTGAGGGTAACTAATGAAAAACTGTTTTTT. This codes for CASSQVRVTNEKLFF.